One sample yielded the 5 T cell receptor beta chains listed below, sequenced in a study of shared clonotypes between healthy human individuals (dated by TCRdb to 2020 to 2021). Library method: the immunoSEQ multiplex PCR assay. TCRdb took this table from immuneACCESS and kept in-frame rearrangements with V and J called. Such tables lack part of the clones; where checked against another copy, unresolved V genes explain under half of the gap, and the rest is unexplained. This sample is represented by about 1 million clones; more than 60% of them were singletons. The ten largest account for about 1.5% of the sample. The sequenced sample was memory CD4+ T cells sorted from blood. This specimen's cell subset or site label, interpreted: CD45RA-negative fraction. All receptors derive from a man younger than 30 in good health.

This sequence joins TRBV28 and TRBJ2-7; tentative D call: TRBD1 (6 bases). The germline gives CDR1 MDHEN, CDR2 SYDVKM. This CDR3 has 13 residues. V was pared by 3 bases and J by 3 bases, with 9 bases between. The CDR3 nucleotides read TGTGCCAGCAGTTTGTTACAGGGCTACGAGCAGTACTTC. Amino acid sequence: CASSLLQGYEQYF.

The J gene is TRBJ2-1, the V gene TRBV25-1; a possible D gene is TRBD1 (5 bases). Per germline, CDR1 MGHDK and CDR2 SYGVNS. CDR3 length equals 18 residues. V lost 3 bases, J lost 5 bases, and 23 bases lay in between. CDR3 bases: TGTGCCAGCAGTGATCCCCCAGGGCAGGCCCCTTCACACAATGAGCAGTTCTTC. This gives the protein CASSDPPGQAPSHNEQFF.

The sample holds a few counts of this clone. This chain uses TRBV7-2 with TRBJ2-5; 9 bases line up with TRBD2. CDR1 SGHTA and CDR2 FQGNSA come from the germline V gene. Trimming took 1 base from V and 4 from J; bases not matched to a gene: 16. This CDR3 has 19 amino acids. CDR3 sequence (DNA): TGTGCCAGCAGCTTAGAGGGGGTTAGCGGGAGCAGATGGGGAGAGACCCAGTACTTC. Amino acids: CASSLEGVSGSRWGETQYF.

This clone has just one count. This chain links TRBV5-4 with TRBJ2-7; the match to TRBD1 covers 8 bases. The J segment lost 3 bases and the V segment lost 3 bases, leaving 8 bases of the junction unmatched. This CDR3 has 15 amino acids. CDR1 is SGHNT and CDR2 is YYREEE in the germline V gene (reference sequence). The CDR3 here is CASSSSYTGGYEQYF. The CDR3 nucleotides are TGTGCCAGCAGCTCCTCTTATACAGGGGGCTACGAGCAGTACTTC. The entire variable domain, with the rest obtained from reference TRBV5-4 and TRBJ2-7, is as follows: ETGVTQSPTHLIKTRGQQVTLRCSSQSGHNTVSWYQQALGQGPQFIFQYYREEENGRGNFPPRFSGLQFPNYSSELNVNALELDDSALYLCASSSSYTGGYEQYFGPGTRLTVT.

The chain has TRBV6-5 and TRBJ2-5; TRBD2 might be the D (6 bases). The J call is in doubt because the DNA end fits TRBJ2-7 better. This CDR3 contains 13 residues. Germline V gives CDR1 MNHEY, CDR2 SVGAGI. The CDR3 protein is CASRKRGGSEQYF. CDR3 DNA sequence: TGTGCCAGCAGAAAACGGGGAGGCTCCGAGCAGTACTTC.